The T cell receptor beta chain under discussion was sequenced for a study of T cell responses to AZD1222 COVID-19 vaccine. Study findings and constraints: As reported, nearly half of all spike-specific TCRs target variant regions that are unmutated.

Libraries were prepared by immunoSEQ multiplex PCR; TCRdb keeps only in-frame clonotypes and omits some of them. The data contain about 120,000 clones, roughly 84% of them singletons. On this clone itself: The antigen is not known.

The germline gives CDR1 LNHDA, CDR2 SQIVND (reference sequence). V lost 6 bases and J lost 7, with 16 bases in between. This CDR3 is 14 amino acids long. The sequence was collected from an adult in good health. This chain connects TRBV19 to TRBJ1-5, with D unresolved. Sequenced material: peripheral blood, taken on day 0 of AZD1222 vaccination. The CDR3 sequence: CASSGRSLGQPQHF. The DNA of the CDR3 is TGTGCCAGTAGCGGGCGGTCCCTCGGGCAGCCCCAGCATTTT.